This T cell receptor beta chain stems from a study of cytomegalovirus exposure and HLA in healthy donors. Whole-study findings and limits: The authors listed around 150 TCR beta chains as cytomegalovirus-associated. Earlier findings revealed that most TCR beta V segments proved productive either about 87% or about 30% of the time.

Use of 60 Vbeta and 13 Jbeta primers characterized the PCR. Only in-frame clones appear in the TCRdb table, and some are missing; sequencing was by immunoSEQ multiplex PCR. The repertoire holds about 120,000 clones, with 80% as singletons. V lost 2 bases to trimming and J lost 7 bases, with 3 bases between them. Germline V CDR1 and CDR2: SNHLY, FYNNEI. The CDR3 covers 11 residues. A single count supports this clone. What it binds is not known. These donors, healthy bone marrow donors, were studied. The sample taken for sequencing was PBMCs. This TCR came from a female donor in good health and CMV-seropositive. The chain combines TRBV2 with TRBJ1-3; no firm D call. The CDR3 region is CASSELNTIYF. The CDR3 DNA sequence: TGTGCCAGCAGTGAACTGAACACCATATATTTT.